This T cell receptor (beta chain) appears in the sequencing data of a study of cytomegalovirus exposure and HLA in healthy donors. Study in general: The 120 million or so unique TCR beta sequences, from about 180 million T cells, were found by an earlier analysis.

The study, taken as a whole, reports: The study designated 164 TCR beta chains cytomegalovirus-associated. For cytomegalovirus status, the classifier reportedly gave diagnoses with high specificity and sensitivity.

V was clipped by 5 bases and J by 1 base; unmatched bases: 8. This CDR3 contains 16 residues. From germline, CDR1 is MNHEY and CDR2 SMNVEV (reference sequence). To note about this clone: What it recognizes is unknown.

Primers for the PCR totalled 60 Vbeta and 13 Jbeta. Repertoires were generated with immunoSEQ multiplex PCR, while TCRdb's copy carries only in-frame clones and drops some. The sample has some 150,000 clones; 79% are singletons. The TCR sequence derives from a man aged 45-65 years in good health and CMV-seropositive. The sequencing input was PBMCs. The V gene is TRBV27, the J gene TRBJ2-7, with 10 bases that match TRBD2. In DNA form, the CDR3 reads TGTGCCAGCAGTACCCTTATGACTAGCGGGTCCTACGAGCAGTACTTC. Its protein product is CASSTLMTSGSYEQYF.